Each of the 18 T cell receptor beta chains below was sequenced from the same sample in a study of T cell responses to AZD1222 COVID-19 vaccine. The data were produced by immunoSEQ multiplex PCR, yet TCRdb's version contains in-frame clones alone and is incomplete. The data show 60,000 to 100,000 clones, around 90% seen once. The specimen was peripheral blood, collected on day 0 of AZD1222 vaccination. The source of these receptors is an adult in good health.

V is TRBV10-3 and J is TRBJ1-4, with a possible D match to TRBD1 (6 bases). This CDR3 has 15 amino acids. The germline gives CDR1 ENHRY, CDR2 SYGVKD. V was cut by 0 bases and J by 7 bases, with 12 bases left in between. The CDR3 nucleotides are TGTGCCATCAGTGAGTCCGGGGCAGGGGCTGAAAAACTGTTTTTT. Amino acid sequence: CAISESGAGAEKLFF.

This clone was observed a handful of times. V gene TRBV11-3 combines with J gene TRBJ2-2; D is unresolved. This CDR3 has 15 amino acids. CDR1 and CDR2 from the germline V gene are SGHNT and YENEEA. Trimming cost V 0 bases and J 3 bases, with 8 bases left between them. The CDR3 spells CASSLDFGYTGELFF. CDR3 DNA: TGTGCCAGCAGCTTAGATTTCGGGTACACCGGGGAGCTGTTTTTT. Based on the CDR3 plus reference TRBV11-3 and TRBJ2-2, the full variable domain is EAGVVQSPRYKIIEKKQPVAFWCNPISGHNTLYWYLQNLGQGPELLIRYENEEAVDDSQLPKDRFSAERLKGVDSTLKIQPAELGDSAVYLCASSLDFGYTGELFFGEGSRLTVL.

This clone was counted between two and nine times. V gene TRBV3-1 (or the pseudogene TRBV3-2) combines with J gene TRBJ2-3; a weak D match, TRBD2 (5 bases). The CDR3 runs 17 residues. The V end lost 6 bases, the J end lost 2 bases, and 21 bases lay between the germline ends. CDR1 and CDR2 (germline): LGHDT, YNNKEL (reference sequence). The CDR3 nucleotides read TGTGCCAGCAGGGCCTGGCGGGTCCCCCACTACACAGATACGCAGTATTTT. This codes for CASRAWRVPHYTDTQYF.

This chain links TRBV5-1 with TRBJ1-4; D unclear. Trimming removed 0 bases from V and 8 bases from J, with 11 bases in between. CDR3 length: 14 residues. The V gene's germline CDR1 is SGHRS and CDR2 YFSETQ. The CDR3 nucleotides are TGCGCCAGCAGCTTGGTCGAGGGAGGCGAAAAACTGTTTTTT. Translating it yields CASSLVEGGEKLFF. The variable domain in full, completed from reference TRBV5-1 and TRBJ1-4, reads KAGVTQTPRYLIKTRGQQVTLSCSPISGHRSVSWYQQTPGQGLQFLFEYFSETQRNKGNFPGRFSGRQFSNSRSEMNVSTLELGDSALYLCASSLVEGGEKLFFGSGTQLSVL.

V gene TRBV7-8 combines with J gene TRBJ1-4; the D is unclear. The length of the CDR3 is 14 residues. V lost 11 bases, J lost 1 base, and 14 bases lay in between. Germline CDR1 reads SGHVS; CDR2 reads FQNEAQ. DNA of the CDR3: TGTGCCTCCCGAGGAGTCGGAACTAATGAAAAACTGTTTTTT. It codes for CASRGVGTNEKLFF.

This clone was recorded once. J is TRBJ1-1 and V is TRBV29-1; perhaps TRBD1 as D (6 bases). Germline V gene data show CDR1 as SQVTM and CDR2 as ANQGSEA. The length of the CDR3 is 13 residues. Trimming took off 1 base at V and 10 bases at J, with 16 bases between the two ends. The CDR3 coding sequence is TGCAGCGTTGAAGGGCTACAGGGAATAGGAGCTTTCTTT. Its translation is CSVEGLQGIGAFF.

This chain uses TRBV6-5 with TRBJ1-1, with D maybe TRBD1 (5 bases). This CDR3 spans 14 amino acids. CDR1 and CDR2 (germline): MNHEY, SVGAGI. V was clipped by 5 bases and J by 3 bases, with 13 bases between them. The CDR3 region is CASSPKGSDTEAFF. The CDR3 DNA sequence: TGTGCCAGCAGTCCGAAGGGGAGCGACACTGAAGCTTTCTTT.

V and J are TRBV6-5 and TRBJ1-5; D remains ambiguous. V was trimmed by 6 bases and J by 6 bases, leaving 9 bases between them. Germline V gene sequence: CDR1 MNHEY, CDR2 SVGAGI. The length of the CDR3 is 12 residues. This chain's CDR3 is CASSRSGQPQHF. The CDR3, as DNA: TGTGCCAGCAGCCGAAGCGGTCAGCCCCAGCATTTT.

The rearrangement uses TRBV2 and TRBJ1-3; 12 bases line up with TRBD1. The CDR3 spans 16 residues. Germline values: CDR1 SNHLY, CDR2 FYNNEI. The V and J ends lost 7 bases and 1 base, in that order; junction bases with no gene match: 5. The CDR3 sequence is CASIPGQGASGNTIYF. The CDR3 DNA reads TGTGCCAGCATTCCGGGACAGGGGGCTTCTGGAAACACCATATATTTT.

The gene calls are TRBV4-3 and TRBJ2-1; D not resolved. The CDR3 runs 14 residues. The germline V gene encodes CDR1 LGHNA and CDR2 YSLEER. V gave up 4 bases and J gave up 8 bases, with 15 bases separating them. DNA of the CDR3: TGCGCCAGCAGCCCCGGACCACCTCGGGATGAGCAGTTCTTC. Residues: CASSPGPPRDEQFF.

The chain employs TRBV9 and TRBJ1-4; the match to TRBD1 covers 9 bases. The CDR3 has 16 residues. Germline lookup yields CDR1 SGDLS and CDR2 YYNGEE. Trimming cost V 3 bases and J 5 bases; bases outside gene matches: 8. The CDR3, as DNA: TGTGCCAGCAGCGCCCGCGCGACAGGGGGGAATGAAAAACTGTTTTTT. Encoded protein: CASSARATGGNEKLFF. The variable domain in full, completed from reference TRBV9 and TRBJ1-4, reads DSGVTQTPKHLITATGQRVTLRCSPRSGDLSVYWYQQSLDQGLQFLIQYYNGEERAKGNILERFSAQQFPDLHSELNLSSLELGDSALYFCASSARATGGNEKLFFGSGTQLSVL.

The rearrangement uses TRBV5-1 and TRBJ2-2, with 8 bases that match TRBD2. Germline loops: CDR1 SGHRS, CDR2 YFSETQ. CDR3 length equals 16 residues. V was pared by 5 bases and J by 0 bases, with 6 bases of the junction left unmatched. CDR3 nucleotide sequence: TGCGCCAGCAGGAGAGATAGCGGGGCGAACACCGGGGAGCTGTTTTTT. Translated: CASRRDSGANTGELFF.

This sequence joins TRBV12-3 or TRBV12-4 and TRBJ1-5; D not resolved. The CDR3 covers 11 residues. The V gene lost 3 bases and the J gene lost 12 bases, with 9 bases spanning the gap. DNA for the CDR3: TGTGCCAGCAGTTTCCAGAGCGTCCAGCATTTT. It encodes CASSFQSVQHF.

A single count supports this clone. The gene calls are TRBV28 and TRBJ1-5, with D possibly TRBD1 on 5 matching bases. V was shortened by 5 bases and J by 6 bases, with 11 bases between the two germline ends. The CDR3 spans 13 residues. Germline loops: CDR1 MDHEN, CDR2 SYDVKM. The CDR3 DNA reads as TGTGCCAGCAGTCTCCTCAGGGTTCAGCCCCAGCATTTT. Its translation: CASSLLRVQPQHF.

This chain's CDR3 is CASSLDLNSPLHF. DNA for the CDR3: TGTGCCAGCAGTTTGGACCTCAATTCACCCCTCCACTTT. The chain has TRBV27 and TRBJ1-6; no firm D call. Germline V CDR1 and CDR2: MNHEY, SMNVEV (reference sequence). Between the trimmed V and J ends, which lost 3 bases and 7 bases, there was a span of 7 bases. The CDR3 runs to 13 residues.

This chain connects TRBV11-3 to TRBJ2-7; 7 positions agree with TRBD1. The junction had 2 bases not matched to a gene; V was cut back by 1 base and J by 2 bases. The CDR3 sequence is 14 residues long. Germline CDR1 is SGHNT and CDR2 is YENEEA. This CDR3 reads CASSLAGTAYEQYF. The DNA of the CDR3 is TGTGCCAGCAGCTTAGCCGGGACAGCCTACGAGCAGTACTTC.

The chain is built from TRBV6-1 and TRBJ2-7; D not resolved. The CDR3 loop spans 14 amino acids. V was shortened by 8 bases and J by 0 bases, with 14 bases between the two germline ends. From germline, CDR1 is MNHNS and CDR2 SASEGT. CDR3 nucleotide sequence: TGTGCCAGCCCCCTGAGGAGAAACTCCTACGAGCAGTACTTC. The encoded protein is CASPLRRNSYEQYF.

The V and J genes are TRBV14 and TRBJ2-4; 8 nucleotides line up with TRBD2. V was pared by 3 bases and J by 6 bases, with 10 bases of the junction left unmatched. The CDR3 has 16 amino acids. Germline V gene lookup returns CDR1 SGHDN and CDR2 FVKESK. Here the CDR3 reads CASSQSLRGARNIQYF. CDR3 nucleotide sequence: TGTGCCAGCAGCCAGTCTCTGCGGGGGGCGCGAAACATTCAGTACTTC. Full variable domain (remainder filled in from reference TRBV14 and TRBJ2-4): EAGVTQFPSHSVIEKGQTVTLRCDPISGHDNLYWYRRVMGKEIKFLLHFVKESKQDESGMPNNRFLAERTGGTYSTLKVQPAELEDSGVYFCASSQSLRGARNIQYFGAGTRLSVL.